Detailed here is one T cell receptor beta chain. These data originate in a study of cytomegalovirus exposure and HLA in healthy donors. Both 60 Vbeta primers and 13 Jbeta primers went into the PCR. Assay used: immunoSEQ multiplex PCR; TCRdb lists only in-frame clones, some missing. The profile covers some 190,000 clones, with approximately 73% appearing a single time and 2% to 2.5% taken by the ten largest. The CDR3 runs 18 residues. V shed 2 bases and J shed 7 bases, with 21 bases lying between them. The V gene's germline CDR1 is MNHNS and CDR2 SASEGT. This TCR derives from a woman in her twenties or thirties in good health and CMV-seropositive. Sequencing was performed on PBMCs. V is TRBV6-1 and J is TRBJ1-6; TRBD1 might be the D (5 bases). CDR3 amino acids: CASSEQTQAPFTNSPLHF. CDR3 DNA sequence: TGTGCCAGCAGTGAACAGACACAGGCCCCTTTTACAAATTCACCCCTCCACTTT.